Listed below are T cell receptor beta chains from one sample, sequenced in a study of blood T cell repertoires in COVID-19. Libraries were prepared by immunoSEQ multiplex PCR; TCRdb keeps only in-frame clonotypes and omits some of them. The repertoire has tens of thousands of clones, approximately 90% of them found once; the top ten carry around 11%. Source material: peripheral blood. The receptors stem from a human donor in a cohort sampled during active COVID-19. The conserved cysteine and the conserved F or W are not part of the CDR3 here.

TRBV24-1,ATSGRASGVTGELF
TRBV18,ASSPRQGAGSGANVLT
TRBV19,ASRDTLQSPLH
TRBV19,ASSIAGATDTQY
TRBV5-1,ASSYRHEQY
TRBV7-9,ASTRRFLAGGNTGELF
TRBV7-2,ASSLDRTGGEQY
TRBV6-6,ASSTVSGGLTGELF
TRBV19,ASSKEGFYGYT
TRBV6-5,ASSYHGGRGNEKLF
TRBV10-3,AISESKGNSYEQY
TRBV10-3,AISDRGKNEQY
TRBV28,ASSSTRTPGQGRQPQH
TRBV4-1,ASSQGRGQGVKGYT
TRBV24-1,ATSDNQGGDRKETQY
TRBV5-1,ASSLAGTSSSTDTQY
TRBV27,ASSRGPFGYEQF
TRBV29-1,SVAPGLHTYGYT
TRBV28,ASSPPGNSYEQY
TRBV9,ASSVGWAYTDTQY
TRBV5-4,ASSSLTRGEQY
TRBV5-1,ASSRDSLSYEQY
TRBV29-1,SVSFRGGESSYNEQF
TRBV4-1,ASSQDGAGASDTQY
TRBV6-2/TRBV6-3,ASSYILAGGYEQY
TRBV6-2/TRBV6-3,ASSYRGWTEAF
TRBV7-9,ASSPAAGGPETQY
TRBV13,ASSDGGWPLGRVYNEQF
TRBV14,ASSQSLAVSLNEQF
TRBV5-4,ASSGEIGYT
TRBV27,ASRSGTGDGYT
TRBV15,ATSRDGSGGETQY
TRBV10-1,ASSSGPGNQPQH
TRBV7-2,ASSLEAGGNQPQH
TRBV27,ASFLTGVSTEAF
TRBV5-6,ASSLGGEQF
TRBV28,ASIPVGSSYEQY
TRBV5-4,ASSLARDSYEQY
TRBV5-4,ASSFQGVNSPLH
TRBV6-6,ASNPTGSYGYT
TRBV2,ASSVGPGRDTQY
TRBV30,AWRGVRGLNSPLH
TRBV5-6,ASSLQRPSGANVLT
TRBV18,ASSIRQGENIQY
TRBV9,ASSVMPRGETEAF
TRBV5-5,ASRTGQGTDTQY
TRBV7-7,ASSAGVAGANVLT